This TCR beta chain originates from a study of OX40 agonist ivuxolimab in advanced cancers. V was trimmed by 8 bases and J by 4 bases, leaving 16 bases between them. The CDR3 is 14 residues long. Per the germline V gene, CDR1 is SNHLY and CDR2 is FYNNEI. TCRdb's table, derived via immunoSEQ multiplex PCR, lists solely in-frame clones and lacks some. Found here are some 100,000 clones, roughly 84% of them singletons; the top ten hold 1% to 1.3%. Study-wide results and caveats: The investigators did not determine what antigen specificity the expanded peripheral T cells had.

Of note for this clone: Its antigen is undetermined.

The sample in question was CD4+ or CD8+ T cells sorted from blood, obtained in a trial of the OX40 agonist ivuxolimab. The receptor was isolated from an adult with an advanced solid tumor such as melanoma, head and neck, liver or kidney cancer. This sequence joins TRBV2 and TRBJ2-3; perhaps TRBD1 as D (5 bases). In nucleotides, the CDR3 is TGTGCCAGCGCCCAAGGGGCAGCCGCAGATACGCAGTATTTT. This encodes CASAQGAAADTQYF.